This T cell receptor (beta chain) was sequenced in a study of Ad26.COV2.S vaccination and SARS-CoV-2 variants. The repertoire was sequenced with immunoSEQ multiplex PCR; TCRdb's copy has only in-frame clones and lacks some. The sample carries about half a million clones, roughly nine tenths recorded once. Treatment meaning: some 20 received Ad26.COV2.S at low or high dose, single or two shots; five or six received placebo; per-sample allocation not given. On day 63 after the first injection, vaccine and placebo recipients gave samples. An Ad26 vector was used to express Wuhan-strain SARS-CoV-2 spike as the vaccine. V lost 7 bases to trimming and J lost 8 bases, with 20 bases between them. The length of the CDR3 is 15 residues. CDR1 MDHEN and CDR2 SYDVKM come from the germline V gene.

This TCR was sampled from a person aged 18-65 years who received the Ad26.COV2.S COVID-19 vaccine or a placebo. The source was peripheral blood, collected in a trial of Ad26.COV2.S vaccine versus placebo. The gene calls are TRBV28 and TRBJ2-2; D may be TRBD2 (7 bases). The CDR3 coding sequence is TGTGCCAGCACCAGCGGGACACCCTTTGCGGGGGAGCTGTTTTTT. This sequence encodes CASTSGTPFAGELFF.